This passage covers 9 T cell receptor beta chains from one sample sequenced in a study of shared clonotypes between healthy human individuals. Libraries were prepared by immunoSEQ multiplex PCR; TCRdb keeps only in-frame clonotypes and omits some of them. The table has a few hundred thousand clones, around 87% seen once; the top ten hold 15% to 20%. Sequenced material: memory CD8+ T cells sorted from blood. Subset specified: CD45RO+ cells pooled with CCR7-negative TemRA cells. The source of these receptors is a young man in good health.

The chain carries TRBV29-1 and TRBJ2-5; tentatively, D is TRBD1 (6 bases). TRBJ2-7 explains the end of the DNA better; the J call may be wrong. CDR1 and CDR2 from the germline V gene are SQVTM and ANQGSEA. The CDR3 has 14 residues. CDR3 bases: TGCAGCGTTGAAGAGGGCAGGGGCACCTACGAGCAGTACTTC. This sequence encodes CSVEEGRGTYEQYF.

The chain employs TRBV18 and TRBJ1-4; TRBD1 matches 9 bases. This CDR3 is 14 amino acids long. Germline loops: CDR1 KGHSH, CDR2 LQKENI. V was clipped by 6 bases and J by 7 bases; unmatched bases: 6. The CDR3 DNA follows: TGTGCCAGCTCTCGGGACAGGGCTTTTGAAAAACTGTTTTTT. Translated: CASSRDRAFEKLFF.

This clone was seen a single time. The chain uses TRBV28 and TRBJ2-7; TRBD2 might be the D (5 bases). From germline, CDR1 is MDHEN and CDR2 SYDVKM. This CDR3 has 15 amino acids. V lost 2 bases, J lost 0 bases, and 11 bases lay in between. CDR3 sequence (DNA): TGTGCCAGCAGTTTACCCGGGGAAAGCTCCTACGAGCAGTACTTC. Translation gives CASSLPGESSYEQYF.

The rearrangement uses TRBV2 and TRBJ1-6; D is uncertain. Trimming cost V 7 bases and J 5 bases, with 9 bases left between them. The CDR3 runs 13 residues. Germline assignment: CDR1 SNHLY and CDR2 FYNNEI. The CDR3 spells CASTPTNNSPLHF. The CDR3 region has the DNA TGTGCCAGCACCCCAACCAATAATTCACCCCTCCACTTT.

V and J are TRBV7-9 and TRBJ2-7; D gene unclear. The CDR3 runs to 11 residues. Germline values: CDR1 SEHNR, CDR2 FQNEAQ (reference sequence). V was clipped by 5 bases and J by 7 bases, with 9 bases between them. CDR3 loop: CASSGEQEQYF. The CDR3 DNA is TGTGCCAGCAGCGGTGAACAGGAGCAGTACTTC.

In DNA, the CDR3 is TGTGCCACTGAGACCTACCGCCCTGAAGCTTTCTTT. Translated, it gives CATETYRPEAFF. The chain combines TRBV2 with TRBJ1-1; D remains ambiguous. Trimming left V 10 bases short and J 6 bases short, with 15 bases between. The CDR3 runs to 12 residues. Per the germline V gene, CDR1 is SNHLY and CDR2 is FYNNEI.

The chain is built from TRBV5-6 and TRBJ2-4; TRBD1 is a possible D gene (6 bases). CDR1 and CDR2 (germline): SGHDT, YYEEEE. V was clipped by 2 bases and J by 0 bases, with 15 bases between them. The CDR3 is made up of 17 amino acids. The CDR3 DNA is TGTGCCAGCAGCTTCGACAGGTCCCTACTAGCCAAAAACATTCAGTACTTC. Residues: CASSFDRSLLAKNIQYF.

This chain connects TRBV7-9 to TRBJ2-3; no definite D call. The length of the CDR3 is 13 residues. The germline gives CDR1 SEHNR, CDR2 FQNEAQ (reference sequence). Deletions cut 8 bases from V and 0 bases from J, with 9 bases between. The CDR3 DNA reads TGTGCCAGCCGGCAGCCGAGCACAGATACGCAGTATTTT. Translation: CASRQPSTDTQYF.

V is TRBV6-5 and J is TRBJ2-1; TRBD2 might be the D (6 bases). CDR1 MNHEY and CDR2 SVGAGI come from the germline V gene. V was shortened by 2 bases and J by 6 bases, with 8 bases between the two germline ends. The CDR3 totals 13 residues. The CDR3 loop reads CASSYAGPNEQFF. CDR3 DNA sequence: TGTGCCAGCAGTTACGCGGGACCCAATGAGCAGTTCTTC.